This entry concerns a single TCR beta chain. As yet, its antigen is unknown. Around 500 nanograms of biopsy DNA per sample underwent TCRB immunosequencing. The data were produced by immunoSEQ multiplex PCR, yet TCRdb's version contains in-frame clones alone and is incomplete. The table has about 3,800 clones, about 80% seen once. These data come from a study of T cell repertoires in ileal Crohn's disease. Across the whole study: Less than 45% were active smokers at surgery; median disease duration was around 8 years. Study results and limitations: Mucosal expansions were suggested to be mainly CD8 T cells. Compared with non-smokers, active smokers at surgery showed more clonal expansions.

Losses at the gene ends were 7 bases for V and 4 bases for J; bases not matched to a gene: 9. Per the germline V gene, CDR1 is SQVTM and CDR2 is ANQGSEA. The CDR3 is 14 amino acids. The sample consisted of ileal tissue. This chain joins TRBV29-1 and TRBJ2-3; 9 bases agree with TRBD1. This clonotype was obtained from an adult with Crohn's disease. The CDR3 DNA is TGCAGCGGCCAAGGGGGGACAGGGTCAGATACGCAGTATTTT. This translates into CSGQGGTGSDTQYF.